This T cell receptor (beta chain) came from a study of blood T cell repertoires in COVID-19. Study information: Nucleic acid was either cDNA or gDNA, and it came from T cells, B-cell-depleted T cells, or PBMCs.

Germline values: CDR1 SGHRS, CDR2 YFSETQ. The CDR3 is 15 amino acids. V lost 4 bases to trimming and J lost 5 bases, with 19 bases between them. In the original workflow: Amplified reference gene primers provided the basis for estimating nucleated cell counts. Generated by immunoSEQ multiplex PCR, the TCRdb table keeps only in-frame clones and is missing some. V and J calls and clone size are those listed in that table; D and trimming were worked out from the DNA. Here the sample spans over 350,000 clones, 86% being singletons. Source material: peripheral blood. The receptor was isolated from a woman aged 30 to 39 with active or convalescent COVID-19. The rearrangement uses TRBV5-1 and TRBJ2-7, with a tentative D call TRBD2 (7 bases). The CDR3 DNA is TGCGCCAGCAGCCCAGGTGGGGGGGCTAAAAACGAGCAGTACTTC. Residues: CASSPGGGAKNEQYF.